A selection of T cell receptor beta chains follows, all from one sample in a study of PD-L1 blockade in urothelial cancer. Sequencing used immunoSEQ multiplex PCR; TCRdb keeps in-frame clones, though not all of them. The table includes more than 60,000 clones, more than 70% detected once. This sample comprised PBMCs, obtained around atezolizumab (anti-PD-L1) treatment. The receptors derive from a man between 60 and 75 years old with urothelial cancer. The CDR3 runs from the conserved cysteine through the conserved F or W. The D gene is left open where the match is weak. Clone size is stated in some rows and not others, as once, few, many or a class when expanded.

-,TRBJ2-7,TRBV12-5,TRBD1,CASGLVGWGTGGYEQYF,TGTGCTAGTGGTTTGGTAGGTTGGGGGACAGGGGGCTACGAGCAGTACTTC
-,TRBJ2-6,TRBV7-6,-,CASSLVSGSGANVLTF,TGTGCCAGCAGCTTAGTTTCAGGGTCTGGGGCCAACGTCCTGACTTTC
-,TRBJ1-2,TRBV30,-,CAWSGRGRKGGYTF,TGTGCCTGGAGTGGCAGGGGAAGGAAGGGTGGCTACACCTTC
-,TRBJ1-4,TRBV5-4,TRBD1,CASSSHRDRGNLNEKLFF,TGTGCCAGCAGTTCGCACCGGGACAGGGGAAACCTGAATGAAAAACTGTTTTTT
-,TRBJ2-1,TRBV4-1,-,CASSLPLLANEQFF,TGCGCCAGCAGCCTCCCATTGTTGGCCAATGAGCAGTTCTTC
-,TRBJ2-6,TRBV4-1,TRBD1,CASSREEGTGSNSGANVLTF,TGCGCCAGCAGCCGCGAAGAGGGGACAGGGTCAAACTCTGGGGCCAACGTCCTGACTTTC
-,TRBJ2-3,TRBV6-5,TRBD2,CASSYVGGTSTDTQYF,TGTGCCAGCAGTTACGTGGGGGGGACTAGCACAGATACGCAGTATTTT
-,TRBJ1-3,TRBV10-2,-,CASMIGVGNTIYF,TGCGCCAGCATGATAGGGGTAGGAAACACCATATATTTT
-,TRBJ1-5,TRBV27,-,CASSSQGREQPQHF,TGTGCCAGCAGTTCACAGGGTCGAGAACAGCCCCAGCATTTT
-,TRBJ2-5,TRBV28,TRBD1,CASSYGQAWTQYF,TGTGCCAGCAGCTATGGACAGGCTTGGACCCAGTACTTC
-,TRBJ1-1,TRBV10-3,-,CAISERDIYTEAFF,TGTGCCATCAGTGAAAGGGACATTTACACTGAAGCTTTCTTT
-,TRBJ2-1,TRBV20-1,-,CSVPRGFF,TGCAGTGTCCCTAGAGGGTTCTTC
-,TRBJ2-7,TRBV15,-,CATSRGHGEEQYF,TGTGCCACCAGCAGAGGCCACGGGGAGGAGCAGTACTTC
once,TRBJ2-1,TRBV25-1,TRBD1,CASSARGQPYNEQFF,TGTGCCAGCAGCGCAAGGGGGCAGCCCTACAATGAGCAGTTCTTC
once,TRBJ1-1,TRBV6-5,-,CASSLGQGFRTEAFF,TGTGCCAGCAGTTTAGGCCAGGGCTTTCGCACTGAAGCTTTCTTT
-,TRBJ1-6,TRBV13,-,CASSLGRGGRNNSPLHF,TGTGCCAGCAGCTTAGGCCGGGGGGGACGGAATAATTCACCCCTCCACTTT
-,TRBJ1-5,TRBV7-2,-,CASSEAGQPQHF,TGTGCCAGCAGCGAAGCGGGACAGCCCCAGCATTTT
-,TRBJ2-1,TRBV19,TRBD2,CASSMIRTSGRDGEQFF,TGTGCCAGTAGTATGATAAGGACTAGCGGGAGAGACGGTGAGCAGTTCTTC
-,TRBJ1-3,TRBV4-1,-,CASSPQVRAGNTIYF,TGCGCCAGCAGCCCCCAAGTGAGAGCTGGAAACACCATATATTTT
-,TRBJ2-2,TRBV30,TRBD2,CAWGAYGGRGLNTGELFF,TGTGCCTGGGGGGCTTATGGAGGGAGGGGACTTAACACCGGGGAGCTGTTTTTT
-,TRBJ1-3,TRBV6-6,-,CASTQGLRGNTIYF,TGTGCCAGCACCCAGGGGTTGAGAGGAAACACCATATATTTT
-,TRBJ1-5,TRBV6-6,TRBD1,CASSYNRGENQPQHF,TGTGCCAGCAGTTACAACAGGGGCGAAAATCAGCCCCAGCATTTT
-,TRBJ1-3,TRBV19,-,CASSTWDSSGNTIYF,TGTGCCAGTAGTACCTGGGACTCGTCTGGAAACACCATATATTTT
once,TRBJ1-4,TRBV15,-,CATSRNSATNEKLFF,TGTGCCACCAGCAGAAACAGTGCAACTAATGAAAAACTGTTTTTT
-,TRBJ2-7,TRBV10-1,TRBD2,CASSLTSGSGEQYF,TGCGCCAGCAGTCTGACTAGCGGGAGTGGCGAGCAGTACTTC